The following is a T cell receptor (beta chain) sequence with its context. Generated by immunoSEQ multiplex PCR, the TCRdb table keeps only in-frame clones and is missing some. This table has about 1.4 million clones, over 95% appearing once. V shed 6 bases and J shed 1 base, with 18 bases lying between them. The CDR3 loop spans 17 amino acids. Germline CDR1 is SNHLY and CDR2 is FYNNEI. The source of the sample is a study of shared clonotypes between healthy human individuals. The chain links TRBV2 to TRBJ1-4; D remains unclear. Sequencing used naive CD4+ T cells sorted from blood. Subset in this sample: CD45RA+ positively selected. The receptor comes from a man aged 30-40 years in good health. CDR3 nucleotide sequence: TGTGCCAGCAGCGTATTCATGGGAAGGGTAACTAATGAAAAACTGTTTTTT. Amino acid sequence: CASSVFMGRVTNEKLFF.